The 8 T cell receptor beta chains below come from one sample, sequenced in a study of cytomegalovirus exposure and HLA in healthy donors. TCRdb's table, derived via immunoSEQ multiplex PCR, lists solely in-frame clones and lacks some. The data show over 200,000 clones, just over 85% seen once. The sequenced material came from PBMCs. These receptors were obtained from a woman between 18 and 30 years old in good health and CMV-seronegative.

The chain uses TRBV4-3 and TRBJ2-7; 12 nucleotides match TRBD1. CDR3 length: 17 residues. Germline CDR1 reads LGHNA; CDR2 reads YSLEER. With 0 bases clipped from V and 5 bases from J, the junction kept 8 bases outside the gene matches. The CDR3 coding sequence is TGCGCCAGCAGCCAAGAAGTCGGGGGACAGGGGGCGGACGAGCAGTACTTC. Translation gives CASSQEVGGQGADEQYF.

CDR3 loop: CASSIAGGRDTQYF. CDR3 in DNA: TGTGCCAGTAGTATAGCGGGAGGGCGAGATACGCAGTATTTT. This chain joins TRBV19 and TRBJ2-3; 8 bases align to TRBD2. With 1 base clipped from V and 5 bases from J, the junction kept 2 bases outside the gene matches. Germline V gives CDR1 LNHDA, CDR2 SQIVND (reference sequence). The length of the CDR3 is 14 residues.

J is TRBJ2-7 and V is TRBV19; 8 bases are a match to TRBD2. Germline CDR1 LNHDA, CDR2 SQIVND (reference sequence). The junction had 16 bases not matched to a gene; V was cut back by 6 bases and J by 0 bases. The CDR3 contains 18 residues. The CDR3: CASSRLALSPLSSYEQYF. The CDR3 DNA is TGTGCCAGTAGCAGACTAGCGTTATCCCCATTGAGCTCCTACGAGCAGTACTTC.

CDR3 sequence reads: CASNRFQETQYF. The CDR3 coding sequence is TGTGCCAGCAACCGGTTTCAAGAGACCCAGTACTTC. The chain combines TRBV6-1 with TRBJ2-5; D is unresolved. In germline, CDR1 is MNHNS, CDR2 SASEGT. The CDR3 is made up of 12 amino acids. The V gene lost 7 bases and the J gene lost 2 bases, with 8 bases spanning the gap.

The chain links TRBV7-8 to TRBJ1-3; a weak D match, TRBD1 (5 bases). The ends were cut back, 1 base at V and 0 bases at J, with 7 bases in the middle. The CDR3 is 15 residues long. Germline-derived CDR1 and CDR2 are SGHVS and FQNEAQ. DNA of the CDR3: TGTGCCAGCAGCTTAGACAGGTTCTCTGGAAACACCATATATTTT. Residues: CASSLDRFSGNTIYF.

This clone was seen once. This chain connects TRBV28 to TRBJ2-5; TRBD1 matches 11 bases. This CDR3 region has 14 residues. The trim removed 4 bases at V and 5 bases at J, leaving 3 bases unmatched. Germline V gives CDR1 MDHEN, CDR2 SYDVKM. CDR3 DNA sequence: TGTGCCAGCAGTTGGGACAGGGGGGAGGAGACCCAGTACTTC. Amino acid sequence: CASSWDRGEETQYF.

J is TRBJ2-5 and V is TRBV18, with D possibly TRBD2 on 6 matching bases. Germline CDR1 KGHSH, CDR2 LQKENI. The CDR3 covers 14 residues. V lost 4 bases, J lost 4 bases, and 13 bases lay in between. The CDR3 spells CASSQGPGRETQYF. The CDR3 DNA follows: TGTGCCAGCTCACAAGGGCCCGGGAGAGAGACCCAGTACTTC.

CDR3 loop: CASSPGQSNTGELFF. CDR3 DNA sequence: TGTGCCAGCTCACCGGGACAGTCGAACACCGGGGAGCTGTTTTTT. V gene TRBV18 combines with J gene TRBJ2-2, with TRBD1 identical over 7 bases. The germline CDR1 and CDR2 sequences are KGHSH and LQKENI. J gave up 0 bases and V 3 bases, and 1 base lay outside the gene matches. The CDR3 covers 15 residues.